This record concerns one TCR beta chain sequence. Unique molecular identifiers were incorporated during preparation of the TCRbeta library. One entry per CDR3 protein, called by TCRdb with MiXCR from the PCR reads. The sample carries hundreds of thousands of distinct CDR3 sequences, 12% recorded once. This sample was taken from a study of T-cell reconstitution after alpha-beta-depleted transplantation in children. CDR1 is MNHEY, CDR2 SVGAGI, per germline. Trimming removed 6 bases at V and 1 base at J, with 10 bases between. CDR3 length: 14 residues. The TCR originated in a human donor who donated a stem cell graft to a child with acute lymphoblastic leukemia. The chain uses TRBV6-5 and TRBJ1-5, with a tentative D call TRBD1 (6 bases). Specimen: PBMCs from the stem cell graft donor, collected from the stem cell graft. CDR3 nucleotide sequence: TGTGCCAGCAGCTACAGGGAGAGCAATCAGCCCCAGCATTTT. It specifies CASSYRESNQPQHF.